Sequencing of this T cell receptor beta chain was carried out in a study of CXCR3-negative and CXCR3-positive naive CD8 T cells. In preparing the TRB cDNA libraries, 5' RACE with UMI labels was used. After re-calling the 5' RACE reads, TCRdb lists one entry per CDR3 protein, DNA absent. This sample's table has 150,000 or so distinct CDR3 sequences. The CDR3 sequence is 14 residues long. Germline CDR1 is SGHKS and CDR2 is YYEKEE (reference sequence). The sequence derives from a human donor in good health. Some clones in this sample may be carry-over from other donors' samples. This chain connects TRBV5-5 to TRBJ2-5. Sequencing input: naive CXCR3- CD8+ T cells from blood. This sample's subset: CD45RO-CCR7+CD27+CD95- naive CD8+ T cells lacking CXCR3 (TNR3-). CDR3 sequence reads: CASSLGTNQETQYF.